The source of this T cell receptor beta chain is a study of shared clonotypes between healthy human individuals. Regarding the study as a whole: Incomplete sequencing of sorted subsets was indicated by rarefaction despite large depth.

Concerning this clone itself: Its antigen is unknown. Within the sample, other DNA sequences also encode this same CDR3.

Generated by immunoSEQ multiplex PCR, the TCRdb table keeps only in-frame clones and is missing some. The profile shows around 2.3 million clones, 95% of them singletons. Trimming cost V 2 bases and J 3 bases, with 4 bases left between them. The CDR3 runs 12 residues. The germline V gene has CDR1 KGHSH and CDR2 LQKENI. The chain couples TRBV18 to TRBJ2-5, with unresolved D. This clonotype was obtained from a young man in good health. The sample consisted of naive CD4+ T cells sorted from blood. Subset denoted: CD45RA+ positively selected. The CDR3, as DNA: TGTGCCAGCTCACCAAGTGAAGAGACCCAGTACTTC. Translation gives CASSPSEETQYF.